The subject of this entry is one T cell receptor beta chain. This sample was included in a study of control samples from healthy donors and cancer patients. Sequenced by immunoSEQ multiplex PCR; TCRdb stores in-frame clones only, minus some. Of 130,000 or so clones listed, roughly 90% are singletons. V lost 9 bases, J lost 7 bases, and 7 bases stayed unmatched. CDR3 size: 13 residues. This chain uses TRBV12-3 or TRBV12-4 with TRBJ2-1, with 9 bases lining up with TRBD1. This TCR was recovered from a man over 45 in good health. Sequencing was carried out using blood. Written as DNA, the CDR3 is TGTGCCAGTGCGGACAGGGGTTGGAATGAGCAGTTCTTC. It codes for CASADRGWNEQFF.